These 5 T cell receptor beta chains were all obtained from the same sample, sequenced in a study of regulatory T cells in long-lasting Graves disease. Time point given: newly diagnosed GD, antithyroid drugs for less than 3 months. Researchers made the TCR library from RNA that was extracted from PBMCs. With iRepertoire HTBI primers and Arm-PCR of CDR3 regions, TCR beta libraries were built. TCRdb itself ran the multiplex PCR reads through MiXCR, one entry per CDR3 protein. The sample has over 450,000 distinct CDR3 sequences, around 11% seen once. The sample was also reused in another study, on T cells in Graves' hyperthyroidism and ophthalmopathy.

Here the sequenced sample was peripheral blood mononuclear cells (PBMCs), taken at new diagnosis, from a patient treated with antithyroid drugs. The receptors derive from a woman aged 25 to 45 with Graves disease.

The sample holds a few counts of this clonotype. The CDR3 DNA follows: TGCAGCGCCGAGGGGTCACCCGCCACCTTC. As protein: CSAEGSPATF. The chain recombines TRBV29-1 with TRBJ1-2; tentative D call: TRBD1 (5 bases). The germline V and J ends were trimmed by 7 bases and 13 bases, with 16 bases remaining between them. The germline V gene has CDR1 SQVTM and CDR2 ANQGSEA. This CDR3 has 10 residues. The variable domain in full, with the rest retrieved from reference TRBV29-1 and TRBJ1-2, is SAVISQKPSRDICQRGTSLTIQCQVDSQVTMMFWYRQQPGQSLTLIATANQGSEATYESGFVIDKFPISRPNLTFSTLTVSNMSPEDSSIYLCSAEGSPATFGSGTRLTVV.

This clonotype was seen only a few times. It is likely a read error, because the conserved phenylalanine at the end of the CDR3 is missing. The gene calls are TRBV11-1 and TRBJ2-7; D is perhaps TRBD1 or TRBD2 (5 bases each). CDR3 size: 14 residues. CDR1 and CDR2 (germline): SGHAT, FQDESV (reference sequence). CDR3 nucleotide sequence: TGTGCCGGCAGCTTAACGGGACGGGACTACGAGCAGTACCTC. Translated: CAGSLTGRDYEQYL.

This clonotype was counted ten times or more. The chain employs TRBV29-1 and TRBJ2-4, with D uncertain. Trimming cost V 7 bases and J 0 bases, with 7 bases left between them. Germline CDR1 reads SQVTM; CDR2 reads ANQGSEA. The CDR3 length is 12 residues. The CDR3 is CSAFIAKNIQYF. CDR3 sequence (DNA): TGCAGCGCCTTTATAGCCAAAAACATTCAGTACTTC.

This clonotype has at least ten counts. The J gene is TRBJ2-3, the V gene TRBV5-1; the D gene is possibly TRBD2 (5 bases). The germline V gene has CDR1 SGHRS and CDR2 YFSETQ. Trimming pared 4 bases from V and 6 bases from J, leaving 9 bases between. This CDR3 is built from 12 residues. The CDR3 region has the DNA TGCGCCAGCAGCCCCGGGATCGATACGCAGTATTTT. Translated: CASSPGIDTQYF. Full variable domain (outside the CDR3, taken from reference TRBV5-1 and TRBJ2-3): KAGVTQTPRYLIKTRGQQVTLSCSPISGHRSVSWYQQTPGQGLQFLFEYFSETQRNKGNFPGRFSGRQFSNSRSEMNVSTLELGDSALYLCASSPGIDTQYFGPGTRLTVL.

This clonotype has a count of ten or more. The rearrangement joins TRBV12-3 or TRBV12-4 to TRBJ1-2, with 10 bases lining up with TRBD1. J was trimmed by 8 bases and V by 6 bases; bases with no gene match: 6. The CDR3 is made up of 13 amino acids. The CDR3 reads CASRRQGAGGYTF. The CDR3 region has the DNA TGTGCCAGCAGGCGACAGGGGGCGGGAGGCTACACCTTC.